These T cell receptor beta chains were read from a single sample in a study of control samples from healthy donors and cancer patients. Repertoires were generated with immunoSEQ multiplex PCR, while TCRdb's copy carries only in-frame clones and drops some. The table lists fewer than 85,000 clones, roughly 91% of them singletons. Input material: blood. The receptors stem from a man in his thirties or forties in good health. CDR3s include the opening cysteine and the closing phenylalanine or tryptophan. A D gene is named only where the DNA matches it firmly. Rows give clone size only sometimes, using once, few, many, or a class for an expanded clone.

d_call: NA
j_call: TRBJ1-5
clone_size: few
v_call: TRBV12-3/TRBV12-4
cdr3_nt: TGTGCCAGCAGTTTATGGGATCAGCCCCAGCATTTT
cdr3_aa: CASSLWDQPQHF

d_call: TRBD2
j_call: TRBJ2-1
clone_size: NA
v_call: TRBV4-2
cdr3_nt: TGTGCCAGCAGCTTTAGCGGGGGGTTAAGAGAGCAGTTCTTC
cdr3_aa: CASSFSGGLREQFF

d_call: TRBD1
j_call: TRBJ1-6
clone_size: NA
v_call: TRBV13
cdr3_nt: TGTGCCAGCAGTAAGGGACAGGCCCTTTCTGGACCCCTCCACTTT
cdr3_aa: CASSKGQALSGPLHF

d_call: NA
j_call: TRBJ2-7
clone_size: once
v_call: TRBV5-1
cdr3_nt: TGCGCCAGCAGCTTGGGAGTGATCGGTTCCTACGAGCAGTACTTC
cdr3_aa: CASSLGVIGSYEQYF

d_call: NA
j_call: TRBJ2-7
clone_size: NA
v_call: TRBV7-2
cdr3_nt: TGTGCCAGCAGCTTAGAGGGGACCGCCTACGAGCAGTACTTC
cdr3_aa: CASSLEGTAYEQYF

d_call: NA
j_call: TRBJ1-2
clone_size: NA
v_call: TRBV12-5
cdr3_nt: TGTGCTAGTGGTTTGGTGACTTCCTCTCGTGGCTACACCTTC
cdr3_aa: CASGLVTSSRGYTF

d_call: NA
j_call: TRBJ2-5
clone_size: NA
v_call: TRBV18
cdr3_nt: TGTGCCAGCTCATCATGGACCCTGAAGGAGACCCAGTACTTC
cdr3_aa: CASSSWTLKETQYF

d_call: TRBD2
j_call: TRBJ2-1
clone_size: NA
v_call: TRBV27
cdr3_nt: TGTGCCAGCAGTTTATTGGGCGGGGGGCCCTACAATGAGCAGTTCTTC
cdr3_aa: CASSLLGGGPYNEQFF

d_call: NA
j_call: TRBJ2-7
clone_size: NA
v_call: TRBV19
cdr3_nt: TGTGCCAGTAGTCAGGGACGGACCTACGAGCAGTACTTC
cdr3_aa: CASSQGRTYEQYF

d_call: NA
j_call: TRBJ1-3
clone_size: NA
v_call: TRBV7-8
cdr3_nt: TGTGCCAGCAGCTTAGAAAACAGGTTGAGCTCTGGAAACACCATATATTTT
cdr3_aa: CASSLENRLSSGNTIYF

d_call: NA
j_call: TRBJ1-1
clone_size: once
v_call: TRBV2
cdr3_nt: TGTGCCTCTGGGGGTGGACAGTACACTGAAGCTTTCTTT
cdr3_aa: CASGGGQYTEAFF

d_call: NA
j_call: TRBJ1-4
clone_size: NA
v_call: TRBV2
cdr3_nt: TGTGCCAGCAGTGAAGGCAGGGGAAAGGAAAAACTGTTTTTT
cdr3_aa: CASSEGRGKEKLFF

d_call: NA
j_call: TRBJ2-7
clone_size: NA
v_call: TRBV5-4
cdr3_nt: TGTGCCAGCAGCTTTGGCCACAGGAACCGCGAGGAGCAGTACTTC
cdr3_aa: CASSFGHRNREEQYF

d_call: NA
j_call: TRBJ2-5
clone_size: once
v_call: TRBV6-2/TRBV6-3
cdr3_nt: TGTGCCAGCAGTGTTTTGGAGGCTAGCGACCAAGAGACCCAGTACTTC
cdr3_aa: CASSVLEASDQETQYF

d_call: NA
j_call: TRBJ1-1
clone_size: NA
v_call: TRBV5-1
cdr3_nt: TGCGCCAGCAGCTCCCCGAGGGGGGCATTGGTGAACACTGAAGCTTTCTTT
cdr3_aa: CASSSPRGALVNTEAFF

d_call: TRBD1
j_call: TRBJ2-2
clone_size: NA
v_call: TRBV9
cdr3_nt: TGTGCCAGCAGCATAAGACAGGGGACGAACACCGGGGAGCTGTTTTTT
cdr3_aa: CASSIRQGTNTGELFF

d_call: TRBD1
j_call: TRBJ2-7
clone_size: NA
v_call: TRBV5-1
cdr3_nt: TGCGCCAGCAGCTGGGACAGATCCTACGAGCAGTACTTC
cdr3_aa: CASSWDRSYEQYF

d_call: TRBD1
j_call: TRBJ2-1
clone_size: NA
v_call: TRBV5-1
cdr3_nt: TGCGCCAGCAGCCCGTCCCGGGACAGGGATCGGGGTGAGCAGTTCTTC
cdr3_aa: CASSPSRDRDRGEQFF

d_call: NA
j_call: TRBJ1-6
clone_size: NA
v_call: TRBV4-3
cdr3_nt: TGCGCCAGCAGCCAAGATTCCGCAGGGAAGTCACCCCTCCACTTT
cdr3_aa: CASSQDSAGKSPLHF

d_call: TRBD2
j_call: TRBJ2-7
clone_size: NA
v_call: TRBV29-1
cdr3_nt: TGCAGCGCCGAGACTAGCGGGGGGCGAGAGCAGTACTTC
cdr3_aa: CSAETSGGREQYF

d_call: TRBD1
j_call: TRBJ1-6
clone_size: NA
v_call: TRBV5-6
cdr3_nt: TGTGCCAGCAGCCCAGGACAGGACCGGAGCTCCTATAATTCACCCCTCCACTTT
cdr3_aa: CASSPGQDRSSYNSPLHF

d_call: NA
j_call: TRBJ2-3
clone_size: NA
v_call: TRBV11-2
cdr3_nt: TGTGCCAGCAGCTTAGACAGGGTTCCAGATACGCAGTATTTT
cdr3_aa: CASSLDRVPDTQYF

d_call: NA
j_call: TRBJ1-5
clone_size: NA
v_call: TRBV30
cdr3_nt: TGTGCCTGGAGTTACGGCGAGAATCAGCCCCAGCATTTT
cdr3_aa: CAWSYGENQPQHF

d_call: NA
j_call: TRBJ2-1
clone_size: NA
v_call: TRBV3-1/TRBV3-2
cdr3_nt: TGTGCCAGCAGCCAGACAGGCAATGAGCAGTTCTTC
cdr3_aa: CASSQTGNEQFF

d_call: NA
j_call: TRBJ2-5
clone_size: NA
v_call: TRBV6-5
cdr3_nt: TGTGCCAGCCTGGGGGAGACCCAGTACTTC
cdr3_aa: CASLGETQYF

d_call: TRBD1
j_call: TRBJ2-7
clone_size: NA
v_call: TRBV5-4
cdr3_nt: TGTGCCAGCAGCCGGACAGGGGGGGTGGACGAGCAGTACTTC
cdr3_aa: CASSRTGGVDEQYF

d_call: NA
j_call: TRBJ1-5
clone_size: NA
v_call: TRBV19
cdr3_nt: TGTGCCAGTAGTATATGGGGGTCCAATCAGCCCCAGCATTTT
cdr3_aa: CASSIWGSNQPQHF

d_call: NA
j_call: TRBJ2-1
clone_size: NA
v_call: TRBV28
cdr3_nt: TGTGCCAGCAGTCCCGGGGGTCCCTACAATGAGCAGTTCTTC
cdr3_aa: CASSPGGPYNEQFF

d_call: TRBD1
j_call: TRBJ1-1
clone_size: few
v_call: TRBV9
cdr3_nt: TGTGCCAGCACTACAGGGGGGCCCCCGAACACTGAAGCTTTCTTT
cdr3_aa: CASTTGGPPNTEAFF

d_call: NA
j_call: TRBJ1-5
clone_size: NA
v_call: TRBV7-2
cdr3_nt: TGTGCCAGCACCCGAACCCGAGGGGACAATCAGCCCCAGCATTTT
cdr3_aa: CASTRTRGDNQPQHF

d_call: NA
j_call: TRBJ2-5
clone_size: NA
v_call: TRBV10-3
cdr3_nt: TGTGCCATCAGTGTCGGCTCAGACCGGGAGACCCAGTACTTC
cdr3_aa: CAISVGSDRETQYF

d_call: NA
j_call: TRBJ1-2
clone_size: NA
v_call: TRBV14
cdr3_nt: TGTGCCAGCAGCCAAGATCTGGGAGGGAACTATGGCTACACCTTC
cdr3_aa: CASSQDLGGNYGYTF

d_call: TRBD2
j_call: TRBJ2-5
clone_size: once
v_call: TRBV6-6
cdr3_nt: TGTGCCAGCAGTTATACGGCGGGAGAGGGCCAAGAGACCCAGTACTTC
cdr3_aa: CASSYTAGEGQETQYF

d_call: TRBD2
j_call: TRBJ2-3
clone_size: NA
v_call: TRBV27
cdr3_nt: TGTGCCAGCAGTATCACTAGCGGTCTAGGCACAGATACGCAGTATTTT
cdr3_aa: CASSITSGLGTDTQYF

d_call: NA
j_call: TRBJ1-6
clone_size: NA
v_call: TRBV6-5
cdr3_nt: TGTGCCAGCAGGGTCGGTTTTTCACCCCTCCACTTT
cdr3_aa: CASRVGFSPLHF

d_call: NA
j_call: TRBJ1-6
clone_size: once
v_call: TRBV7-9
cdr3_nt: TGTGCCAGCAGCCTAACTACAGGCTCCTCACCCCTCCACTTT
cdr3_aa: CASSLTTGSSPLHF

d_call: NA
j_call: TRBJ2-7
clone_size: NA
v_call: TRBV27
cdr3_nt: TGTGCCAGCAGTTTATCTGGGCAGAGCTCCTACGAGCAGTACTTC
cdr3_aa: CASSLSGQSSYEQYF

d_call: NA
j_call: TRBJ1-5
clone_size: NA
v_call: TRBV18
cdr3_nt: TGTGCCAGCTCCGCTCTAAGGGACAGCAATCAGCCCCAGCATTTT
cdr3_aa: CASSALRDSNQPQHF

d_call: NA
j_call: TRBJ2-3
clone_size: NA
v_call: TRBV10-2
cdr3_nt: TGCGCCAGCAGTCATTACAGGGGCACAGATACGCAGTATTTT
cdr3_aa: CASSHYRGTDTQYF

d_call: NA
j_call: TRBJ1-2
clone_size: NA
v_call: TRBV2
cdr3_nt: TGTGCCAGCAGTCGGCGGGACCGGGCCTATGGCTACACCTTC
cdr3_aa: CASSRRDRAYGYTF

d_call: TRBD1
j_call: TRBJ1-5
clone_size: once
v_call: TRBV5-1
cdr3_nt: TGCGCCAGCAGCTTGGAAGGGACAGGGGAACAGCCCCAGCATTTT
cdr3_aa: CASSLEGTGEQPQHF

d_call: TRBD2
j_call: TRBJ2-5
clone_size: NA
v_call: TRBV7-8
cdr3_nt: TGTGCCAGCAGCCTTCGACTAGCGGGACAAGAGACCCAGTACTTC
cdr3_aa: CASSLRLAGQETQYF

d_call: TRBD1
j_call: TRBJ2-2
clone_size: NA
v_call: TRBV23-1
cdr3_nt: TGCGCCAACCGGACAGGGGACGGTATTTCCGGGGAGCTGTTTTTT
cdr3_aa: CANRTGDGISGELFF

d_call: NA
j_call: TRBJ1-5
clone_size: once
v_call: TRBV7-2
cdr3_nt: TGTGCCAGCAGCTTACCAAATCAGCCCCAGCATTTT
cdr3_aa: CASSLPNQPQHF

d_call: NA
j_call: TRBJ1-5
clone_size: NA
v_call: TRBV2
cdr3_nt: TGTGCCAGCAGTGCAGATTACAATCAGCCCCAGCATTTT
cdr3_aa: CASSADYNQPQHF

d_call: TRBD2
j_call: TRBJ2-2
clone_size: NA
v_call: TRBV7-3
cdr3_nt: TGTGCCAGCAGCGATTACCTGGGACTAGCCCCGAACACCGGGGAGCTGTTTTTT
cdr3_aa: CASSDYLGLAPNTGELFF

d_call: NA
j_call: TRBJ1-1
clone_size: once
v_call: TRBV7-2
cdr3_nt: TGTGCCAGCAGGAGGGGGGGCAACACTGAAGCTTTCTTT
cdr3_aa: CASRRGGNTEAFF

d_call: NA
j_call: TRBJ2-1
clone_size: NA
v_call: TRBV12-5
cdr3_nt: TGTGCTAGTGGTTTAGTAAAAGTAAACAATGAGCAGTTCTTC
cdr3_aa: CASGLVKVNNEQFF

d_call: NA
j_call: TRBJ1-3
clone_size: NA
v_call: TRBV27
cdr3_nt: TGTGCCAGCAGCTTCAGACACCCTGTACTCCTAGGGGGTGCCTCTGGAAACACCATATATTTT
cdr3_aa: CASSFRHPVLLGGASGNTIYF

d_call: NA
j_call: TRBJ1-6
clone_size: once
v_call: TRBV15
cdr3_nt: TGTGCCACCAGCAGAGCAAGGGCCGCCGTAGTGCCCCTCCACTTT
cdr3_aa: CATSRARAAVVPLHF

d_call: NA
j_call: TRBJ2-2
clone_size: NA
v_call: TRBV7-3
cdr3_nt: TGTGCCAGCAGCTTAACCCCAGAAGGGAACACCGGGGAGCTGTTTTTT
cdr3_aa: CASSLTPEGNTGELFF

d_call: NA
j_call: TRBJ2-7
clone_size: once
v_call: TRBV13
cdr3_nt: TGTGCCAGCAGCTTCCAGGGCCCCTACGAGCAGTACTTC
cdr3_aa: CASSFQGPYEQYF

d_call: NA
j_call: TRBJ2-2
clone_size: once
v_call: TRBV29-1
cdr3_nt: TGCAGCGTTGCTTACTTTGGGACCGGGGAGCTGTTTTTT
cdr3_aa: CSVAYFGTGELFF

d_call: TRBD1
j_call: TRBJ1-4
clone_size: NA
v_call: TRBV18
cdr3_nt: TGTGCCAGCTCACCAGACAGGGGGCAAAATGAAAAACTGTTTTTT
cdr3_aa: CASSPDRGQNEKLFF

d_call: NA
j_call: TRBJ2-2
clone_size: NA
v_call: TRBV6-5
cdr3_nt: TGTGCCAGCAGTTACTGGGGGCAGACCGGGGAGCTGTTTTTT
cdr3_aa: CASSYWGQTGELFF

d_call: NA
j_call: TRBJ2-7
clone_size: once
v_call: TRBV6-5
cdr3_nt: TGTGCCAGCAGTTACCGAGGACCCGACTACGAGCAGTACTTC
cdr3_aa: CASSYRGPDYEQYF

d_call: TRBD1
j_call: TRBJ2-5
clone_size: NA
v_call: TRBV2
cdr3_nt: TGTGCCAGCTCAGGGGGCGGGGAGACCCAGTACTTC
cdr3_aa: CASSGGGETQYF

d_call: TRBD2
j_call: TRBJ2-7
clone_size: once
v_call: TRBV2
cdr3_nt: TGTGCCAGCAGTGCCGGGAGGCTTGCCTACGAGCAGTACTTC
cdr3_aa: CASSAGRLAYEQYF

d_call: NA
j_call: TRBJ1-2
clone_size: NA
v_call: TRBV24-1
cdr3_nt: TGTGCCACCAGTGACGCCCGGACAGAGAACTATGGCTACACCTTC
cdr3_aa: CATSDARTENYGYTF

d_call: TRBD2
j_call: TRBJ2-5
clone_size: NA
v_call: TRBV3-1/TRBV3-2
cdr3_nt: TGTGCCAGCAGCCAAGACCCGACTAGCGGGGGCCAAGAGACCCAGTACTTC
cdr3_aa: CASSQDPTSGGQETQYF